The sequence of this TCR beta chain was determined in a study of Graves' ophthalmopathy and Graves' hyperthyroidism. The CDR3 is 16 amino acids. Germline V gene lookup returns CDR1 MDHEN and CDR2 SYDVKM. V shed 5 bases and J shed 1 base, with 18 bases lying between them. Of note for this clonotype: The antigen is undetermined.

Study outcomes and limitations: Ophthalmopathy versus stable hyperthyroidism: 13-signature model gave just under 90% sensitivity, 75% to 82% specificity.

From RNA, the CDR3 regions of TCR beta chains were amplified and sequenced. The workflow started with a first-round RT-PCR run with HTBI primers and then moved on to a second-round multiplex PCR. TCRdb re-derived calls from the multiplex PCR reads in MiXCR, one entry per CDR3 protein. Of about 620,000 distinct CDR3 sequences listed, about 20% were seen once; the top ten hold approximately 6.9%. The source of this sequence is a woman younger than 35 with stable Graves' hyperthyroidism. Some clones in this sample may be carry-over from other donors' samples. Material: peripheral blood. The chain recombines TRBV28 with TRBJ2-7; D is unresolved. DNA for the CDR3: TGTGCCAGCAGTACCCCTCGCAGGATACCATCCTACGAGCAGTACTTC. Its translation is CASSTPRRIPSYEQYF.